This T cell receptor beta chain was documented in a study of neoadjuvant anti-PD-1 for oral cavity cancer. This sample's time point: after neoadjuvant nivolumab, at surgical resection. Most PBMC samples had roughly 0.45 ug input DNA in six replicates. Sequencing used immunoSEQ multiplex PCR; TCRdb keeps in-frame clones, though not all of them. The sample contains about 42,000 clones, about 77% of which appear only once. Germline CDR1 and CDR2: MGHDK and SYGVNS. The V gene lost 5 bases and the J gene lost 2 bases, with 18 bases spanning the gap. This CDR3 is 16 amino acids long. The sample holds a few counts of this clone.

The specimen was PBMCs, collected after nivolumab (anti-PD-1) treatment. The clonotype originates from a person aged 35 to 85 with oral cavity squamous cell carcinoma. The V and J genes are TRBV25-1 and TRBJ1-1; tentative D call: TRBD1 (6 bases). The CDR3 sequence: CASSPLDRWVNTEAFF. DNA for the CDR3: TGTGCCAGCAGTCCGTTGGACAGATGGGTAAACACTGAAGCTTTCTTT. The entire variable domain, with the rest obtained from reference TRBV25-1 and TRBJ1-1, is as follows: EADIYQTPRYLVIGTGKKITLECSQTMGHDKMYWYQQDPGMELHLIHYSYGVNSTEKGDLSSESTVSRIRTEHFPLTLESARPSHTSQYLCASSPLDRWVNTEAFFGQGTRLTVV.